The TCR beta chain described here comes from a study of blood T cell repertoires in COVID-19 (dated by TCRdb to the early 2020s). Turning to the overall study: Collaborator samples came from the United States, Italy and Spain and covered acute and convalescent phases of COVID-19. The material from the prospective study consisted of cDNA or gDNA derived from T cells, B-cell-depleted T cells, or PBMCs. Deeply sampled blood TCRbeta repertoires from subjects exposed to, actively infected with, or recovered from COVID-19 were included in the dataset. The repertoires were released in a freely available public database meant as a resource for research on the immune response to SARS-CoV-2. Samples were obtained from the ongoing ImmuneRACE study (first 160 participants) and from over 1,000 subjects provided by 6 global collaborators. A de-identified subject ID, COVID-19 status, age in years and sex were almost always included in the sample metadata. Where available, HLA class I and class II types were taken from metadata supplied by the sample provider and were not determined by assay-based typing.

Study-wide conclusions, independent of this receptor: The quantity of clinical and demographic metadata differed by source and by participant and was supplied without curation.

A word on this clone: Its antigen is not yet known. Base qualities were left out, and no much larger clone turns up one base away.

The germline V gene provides CDR1 SGHTA and CDR2 FQGNSA. Reading from cysteine to phenylalanine, the CDR3 counts 15 amino acids. CDR3 DNA only is kept here, 45 bases in frame from base 1. Clipping removes 1 base from V and 6 bases from J, with 4 as the unmatched junction base count. The collaborating institutions used their own protocols to collect whole blood in K2EDTA tubes. For TCRbeta analysis, collaborators shipped samples as frozen whole blood, isolated PBMCs, or DNA extracted from either of those sample types. TCRbeta CDR3 regions were amplified from genomic DNA by means of the immunoSEQ Assay, a bias-controlled multiplex PCR. The paper's data handling went like this. The number of nucleated cells in each sample was estimated from the amplification of reference gene primers within the assay. To quantify the absolute abundance of each unique TCRbeta CDR3 rearrangement, sequence reads were collapsed and filtered. For each sample, productive Simpson clonality was calculated as the square root of Simpson's diversity index over productive rearrangements. What TCRdb holds here is the immuneACCESS table cut down to in-frame rearrangements. Part of the clones is not present; checked against another copy, under half of the missing clones reflect an unresolved V gene, and the others are unexplained. The DNA gave D and trimming, while V, J and clone size come from that table. In this sample the table shows about 84,000 clones, 90% to 95% of which occur a single time. The biggest ten clones account for more than 4% of the sample.

Recombination joined TRBV7-2 with TRBJ2-1; 9 junctional bases match TRBD1. Sequencing used peripheral blood. The clonotype was recovered from a human donor with active COVID-19. The donor label of this sample is uncertain. CDR3 region: CASSLGDRAVNEQFF. The bases are TGTGCCAGCAGCTTAGGGGACAGGGCTGTCAATGAGCAGTTCTTC. Here the CDR3 is joined to the reference TRBV7-2 and TRBJ2-1 genes, and the full variable domain is: GAGVSQSPSNKVTEKGKDVELRCDPISGHTALYWYRQSLGQGLEFLIYFQGNSAPDKSGLPSDRFSAERTGGSVSTLTIQRTQQEDSAVYLCASSLGDRAVNEQFFGPGTRLTVL.